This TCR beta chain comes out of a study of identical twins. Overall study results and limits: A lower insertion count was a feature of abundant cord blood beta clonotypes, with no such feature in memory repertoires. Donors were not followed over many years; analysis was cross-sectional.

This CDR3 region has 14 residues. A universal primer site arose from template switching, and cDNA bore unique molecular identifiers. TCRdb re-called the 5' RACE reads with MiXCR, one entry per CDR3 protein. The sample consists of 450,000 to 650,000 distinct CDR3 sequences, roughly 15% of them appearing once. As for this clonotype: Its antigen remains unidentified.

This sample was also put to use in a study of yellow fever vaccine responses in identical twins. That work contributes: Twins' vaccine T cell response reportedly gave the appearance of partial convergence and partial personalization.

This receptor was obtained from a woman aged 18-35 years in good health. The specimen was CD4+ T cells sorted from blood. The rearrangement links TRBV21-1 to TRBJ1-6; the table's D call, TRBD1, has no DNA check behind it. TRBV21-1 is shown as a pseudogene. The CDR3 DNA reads TGTGCCAGCAGTCCGGACGGGAATAATTCACCCCTCCACTTT. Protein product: CASSPDGNNSPLHF.